The clone carrying this T cell receptor beta chain was observed a single time. Specified treatment: around 19 received Ad26.COV2.S at low or high dose, single or two shots; about 5 received placebo; per-sample allocation not given. Sampling happened 63 days after the first vaccine or placebo injection. The source of the sample is a study of Ad26.COV2.S vaccination and SARS-CoV-2 variants. CDR1 is SGHNT and CDR2 is YYREEE in the germline V gene (reference sequence). The length of the CDR3 is 16 residues. The germline V and J ends were trimmed by 5 bases and 0 bases, with 17 bases remaining between them. Repertoires were generated with immunoSEQ multiplex PCR, while TCRdb's copy carries only in-frame clones and drops some. The sample carries 450,000 to 550,000 clones, roughly 87% recorded once.

Specimen: peripheral blood, collected in a trial of Ad26.COV2.S vaccine versus placebo. This TCR came from a person between 18 and 65 years old who received the Ad26.COV2.S COVID-19 vaccine or a placebo. The chain has TRBV5-4 and TRBJ1-1; D might be TRBD1 (5 bases). The DNA of the CDR3 is TGTGCCAGCAGGACTGGGGGGGTTGGTATGAACACTGAAGCTTTCTTT. This gives the protein CASRTGGVGMNTEAFF.